Listed below are T cell receptor beta chains from one sample, sequenced in a study of beta chain features in type 1 diabetes. Some clones are missing from TCRdb's copy, which holds only in-frame ones; the method was immunoSEQ multiplex PCR. Among hundreds of thousands of clones, 15% were seen once, and the ten largest hold about 0.086%. Sequencing was done on a sample of naive CD4+ T cells from blood. These receptors were collected from a man aged 18 to 29 in good health. Each CDR3 is given with its conserved first and last residue. The D gene is left open where the match is weak. Clone size is given for some rows only: seen once, a few or many times, or a class if the clone is expanded.

many	15	TRBV10-3	TRBD1	TRBJ1-6	TGTGCCATCAGCCTGGAGACAGGGCGCGATTCACCCCTCCACTTT	CAISLETGRDSPLHF
-	15	TRBV13	TRBD1	TRBJ2-7	TGTGCCAGCAGGCGGACAGGGGGCGGCTATTACGAGCAGTACTTC	CASRRTGGGYYEQYF
few	16	TRBV4-2	TRBD2	TRBJ2-5	TGTGCCAGCAGCCAAGTTAGCGGGAGGGCTCAAGAGACCCAGTACTTC	CASSQVSGRAQETQYF
-	14	TRBV7-6	-	TRBJ1-5	TGTGCCAGCAGCGTGGGCAGTGTCAATCAGCCCCAGCATTTT	CASSVGSVNQPQHF
-	14	TRBV7-2	-	TRBJ2-3	TGTGCCAGCAGCTCCAGGGCCCCCACAGATACGCAGTATTTT	CASSSRAPTDTQYF
few	15	TRBV6-5	-	TRBJ2-1	TGTGCCAGCAGTTTATGGCAGGCTTCCTACAATGAGCAGTTCTTC	CASSLWQASYNEQFF
-	17	TRBV27	-	TRBJ1-5	TGTGCCAGCAGTCGAGCGGGCTCAGGGGCCAGCAATCAGCCCCAGCATTTT	CASSRAGSGASNQPQHF
-	17	TRBV30	TRBD1	TRBJ2-7	TGTGCCTGGAGTGGGGGGACAGGGGGCGCGGACCTCTACGAGCAGTACTTC	CAWSGGTGGADLYEQYF
few	15	TRBV4-3	-	TRBJ1-6	TGCGCCAGCAGATCGGGGAGGTCGCATAATTCACCCCTCCACTTT	CASRSGRSHNSPLHF
few	13	TRBV9	-	TRBJ2-4	TGTGCCAGCAGCGTAGGGTCTGAGGACATTCAGTACTTC	CASSVGSEDIQYF
few	13	TRBV7-9	-	TRBJ2-7	TGTGCCAGCAGCCCCCGTCGATCCAACGAGCAGTACTTC	CASSPRRSNEQYF
few	15	TRBV10-3	TRBD2	TRBJ2-3	TGTGCCATCAGCTCTGGACTAGCGGGAGCCGATACGCAGTATTTT	CAISSGLAGADTQYF
-	16	TRBV28	TRBD2	TRBJ2-7	TGTGCCAGCAGTTCCCCTGGACTAGCGGGAATCTACGAGCAGTACTTC	CASSSPGLAGIYEQYF
-	16	TRBV21-1	-	TRBJ2-5	TGTGCCAGCAGCATCAGGACAGGACAGAGAAGGGAGACCCAGTACTTC	CASSIRTGQRRETQYF
few	11	TRBV28	-	TRBJ1-5	TGTGCCAGCAGATCCAATCAGCCCCAGCATTTT	CASRSNQPQHF
-	14	TRBV7-2	-	TRBJ1-1	TGTGCCAGCAGCTTTACAGGGCTGAACACTGAAGCTTTCTTT	CASSFTGLNTEAFF
-	16	TRBV7-9	-	TRBJ1-3	TGTGCCAGCAGCGAGAGGGTCGGGATCTCTGGAAACACCATATATTTT	CASSERVGISGNTIYF
-	17	TRBV7-3	-	TRBJ2-5	TGTGCCAGCAGCTTATCCCGACCGACCCTAGCGCAAGAGACCCAGTACTTC	CASSLSRPTLAQETQYF
few	16	TRBV4-3	TRBD2	TRBJ2-7	TGCGCCAGCAGCCAAGAAAGTTACGGGAGGAACTACGAGCAGTACTTC	CASSQESYGRNYEQYF
few	13	TRBV6-1	-	TRBJ2-7	TGTGCCAGCAGGGTAGGACCGGTCGACGAGCAGTACTTC	CASRVGPVDEQYF
few	13	TRBV30	-	TRBJ1-6	TGTGCCTGGAATGCAGGGAGGGGTTCACCCCTCCACTTT	CAWNAGRGSPLHF
few	16	TRBV27	TRBD1	TRBJ2-7	TGTGCCAGCAGTTCCTCCGGGACAGCATACTCCTACGAGCAGTACTTC	CASSSSGTAYSYEQYF
-	16	TRBV6-5	TRBD2	TRBJ2-3	TGTGCCAGCAGTTACTTGACTAGCGGGGTAAGAGATACGCAGTATTTT	CASSYLTSGVRDTQYF
few	14	TRBV7-9	TRBD1	TRBJ2-3	TGTGCCAGCCCCGACAGGGTCGGCACAGATACGCAGTATTTT	CASPDRVGTDTQYF
-	13	TRBV10-3	TRBD2	TRBJ2-7	TGTGCCATCGAGGCGGGAGGTCGGAACGAGCAGTACTTC	CAIEAGGRNEQYF
-	19	TRBV5-1	TRBD2	TRBJ2-2	TGCGCCAGCAGCTATAGGACTAGCGGGAGGTCGCAGGAACCCGGGGAGCTGTTTTTT	CASSYRTSGRSQEPGELFF
few	15	TRBV4-3	-	TRBJ1-1	TGCGCCAGCAGCCATGCCGGGTCCTTAAACACTGAAGCTTTCTTT	CASSHAGSLNTEAFF
-	15	TRBV7-9	-	TRBJ2-3	TGTGCCAGCAGCTTACGAAGCGGATACACAGATACGCAGTATTTT	CASSLRSGYTDTQYF
few	16	TRBV7-9	TRBD2	TRBJ2-3	TGTGCCAGCAGCCCCGGGACTAGCGGAAACACAGATACGCAGTATTTT	CASSPGTSGNTDTQYF
few	15	TRBV28	TRBD1	TRBJ1-4	TGTGCCAGCAGAATCGGACAGGGGCTCGGTGAAAAACTGTTTTTT	CASRIGQGLGEKLFF
-	17	TRBV4-2	-	TRBJ2-4	TGTGCCAGCACGGCCTGGGTATCGGTTGGCGGCAAAAACATTCAGTACTTC	CASTAWVSVGGKNIQYF
few	14	TRBV6-6	TRBD1	TRBJ2-3	TGTGCCAGCACTAGGACAGGGAGCACAGATACGCAGTATTTT	CASTRTGSTDTQYF
-	13	TRBV27	-	TRBJ2-2	TGTGCCAGCAGTTTGCTCCCTGTCGGGGAGCTGTTTTTT	CASSLLPVGELFF
-	12	TRBV5-5	-	TRBJ1-2	TGTGCCAGCAGCTTGGTTGTCTATGGCTACACCTTC	CASSLVVYGYTF
few	19	TRBV7-3	TRBD1	TRBJ1-2	TGTGCCAGCAGCAATCTTCTCCGGGACAGGGCCCTCATGAACTATGGCTACACCTTC	CASSNLLRDRALMNYGYTF
-	11	TRBV30	-	TRBJ1-2	TGTGCCGGAGGGGGGAAGAATGGCTACACCTTC	CAGGGKNGYTF
-	14	TRBV7-3	TRBD1	TRBJ2-2	TGTGCCAGCAGCCCACAGACAGGGACCGGGGAGCTGTTTTTT	CASSPQTGTGELFF
few	12	TRBV4-1	-	TRBJ1-2	TGCGGTTACCGGGACCCAACTAATGGCTACACCTTC	CGYRDPTNGYTF
-	13	TRBV7-9	-	TRBJ1-2	TGTGCCAGCAGCCCCCCAGTACGCTATGGCTACACCTTC	CASSPPVRYGYTF
-	13	TRBV7-3	TRBD1	TRBJ2-7	TGTGCCAGCGGACTTACAGGGGGCTACGAGCAGTACTTC	CASGLTGGYEQYF
-	15	TRBV10-3	-	TRBJ1-5	TGTGCCATCAGTGAGTCGGATGGGGGCAATCAGCCCCAGCATTTT	CAISESDGGNQPQHF
few	16	TRBV7-2	TRBD1	TRBJ1-1	TGTGCCAGCAGCTTGAGGGTTACAGGGGGTGCCCCTGAAGCTTTCTTT	CASSLRVTGGAPEAFF
-	14	TRBV7-3	TRBD1	TRBJ1-2	TGTGCCAGCAGCCTCGCCCTGACAGGGGGAGGCTACACCTTC	CASSLALTGGGYTF
few	14	TRBV4-2	-	TRBJ1-1	TGTGCCAGCAGCCAGGCCCGAGGGAGGACTGAAGCTTTCTTT	CASSQARGRTEAFF
few	14	TRBV9	-	TRBJ2-1	TGTGCCAGCAGCGTAGGTCCAGGGAGAACTGAGCAGTTCTTC	CASSVGPGRTEQFF
few	14	TRBV10-3	-	TRBJ1-1	TGTGCCATCACTAAGACAGAAATGAACACTGAAGCTTTCTTT	CAITKTEMNTEAFF
-	15	TRBV5-1	-	TRBJ2-6	TGCGCCAGCAGCTCGGGGAGCTCTGGGGCCAACGTCCTGACTTTC	CASSSGSSGANVLTF
-	16	TRBV21-1	-	TRBJ1-1	TGTGCCAGCAGCAAAGCTCGGGACAGGGGGAACACTGAAGCTTTCTTT	CASSKARDRGNTEAFF
few	12	TRBV6-5	-	TRBJ1-2	TGTGCCAGCAGTGAAAGACAGTATGGCTACACCTTC	CASSERQYGYTF